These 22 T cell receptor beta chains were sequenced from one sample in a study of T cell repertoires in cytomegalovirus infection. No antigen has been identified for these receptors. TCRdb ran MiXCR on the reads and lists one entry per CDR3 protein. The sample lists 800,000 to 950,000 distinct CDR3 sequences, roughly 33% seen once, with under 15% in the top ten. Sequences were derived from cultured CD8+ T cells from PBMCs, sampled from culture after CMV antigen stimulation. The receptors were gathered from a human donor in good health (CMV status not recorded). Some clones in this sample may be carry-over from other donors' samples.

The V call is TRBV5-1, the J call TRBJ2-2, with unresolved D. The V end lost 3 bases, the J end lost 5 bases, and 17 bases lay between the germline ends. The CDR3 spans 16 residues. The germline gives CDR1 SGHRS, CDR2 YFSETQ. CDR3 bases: TGCGCCAGCAGCTCCGTCCGTTTTCCATTTACCGGGGAGCTGTTTTTT. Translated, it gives CASSSVRFPFTGELFF.

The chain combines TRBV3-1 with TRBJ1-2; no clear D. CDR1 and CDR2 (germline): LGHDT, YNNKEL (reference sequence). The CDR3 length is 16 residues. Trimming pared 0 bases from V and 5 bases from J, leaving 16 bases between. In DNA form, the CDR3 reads TGTGCCAGCAGCCAAGATTTGTACCTCAGTGCTTATGGCTACACCTTC. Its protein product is CASSQDLYLSAYGYTF.

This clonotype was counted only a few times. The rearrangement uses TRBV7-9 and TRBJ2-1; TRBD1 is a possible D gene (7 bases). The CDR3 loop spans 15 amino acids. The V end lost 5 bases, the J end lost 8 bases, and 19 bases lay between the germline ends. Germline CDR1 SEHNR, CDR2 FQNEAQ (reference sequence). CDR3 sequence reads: CASSRGTAGMDEQFF. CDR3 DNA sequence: TGTGCCAGCAGCCGAGGGACAGCGGGCATGGATGAGCAGTTCTTC.

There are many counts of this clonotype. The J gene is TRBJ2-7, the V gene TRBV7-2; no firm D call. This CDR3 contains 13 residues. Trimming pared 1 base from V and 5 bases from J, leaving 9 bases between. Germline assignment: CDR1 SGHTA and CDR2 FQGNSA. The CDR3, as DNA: TGTGCCAGCAGCTTAGTATGGGGTGACGAGCAGTACGTC. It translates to CASSLVWGDEQYV.

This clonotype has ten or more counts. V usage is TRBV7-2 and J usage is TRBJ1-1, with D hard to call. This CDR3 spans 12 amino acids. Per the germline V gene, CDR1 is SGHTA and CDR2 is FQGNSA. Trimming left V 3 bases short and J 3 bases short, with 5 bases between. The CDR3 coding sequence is TGTGCCAGCAGCTTTTCGGACACTGAAGCTTTCTTT. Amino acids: CASSFSDTEAFF.

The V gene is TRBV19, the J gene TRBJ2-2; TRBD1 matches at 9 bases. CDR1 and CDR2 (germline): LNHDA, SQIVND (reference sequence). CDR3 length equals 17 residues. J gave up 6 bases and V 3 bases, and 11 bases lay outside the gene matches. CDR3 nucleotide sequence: TGTGCCAGTAGTATTATCCGGGACAGGGTTTTGTCCGGGGAGCTGTTTTTT. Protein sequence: CASSIIRDRVLSGELFF.

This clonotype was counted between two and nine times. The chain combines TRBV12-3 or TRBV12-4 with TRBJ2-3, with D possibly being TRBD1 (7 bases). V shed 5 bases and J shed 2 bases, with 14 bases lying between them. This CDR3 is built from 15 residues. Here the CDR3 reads CASSLRGVITDTQYF. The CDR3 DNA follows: TGTGCCAGCAGTCTCAGGGGGGTCATCACAGATACGCAGTATTTT.

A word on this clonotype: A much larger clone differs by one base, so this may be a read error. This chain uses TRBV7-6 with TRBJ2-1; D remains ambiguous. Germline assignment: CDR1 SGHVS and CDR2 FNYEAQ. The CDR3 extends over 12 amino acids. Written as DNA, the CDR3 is TGTGTCAGCAGCTTAGGGCAGTCCGAGCAGTTCTTC. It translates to CVSSLGQSEQFF.

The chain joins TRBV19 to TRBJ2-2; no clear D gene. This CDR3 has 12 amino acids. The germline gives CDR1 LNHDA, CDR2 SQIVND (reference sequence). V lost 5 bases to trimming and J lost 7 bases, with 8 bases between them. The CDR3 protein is CASSPRLGELFF. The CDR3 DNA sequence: TGTGCCAGTAGTCCGCGACTCGGGGAGCTGTTTTTT.

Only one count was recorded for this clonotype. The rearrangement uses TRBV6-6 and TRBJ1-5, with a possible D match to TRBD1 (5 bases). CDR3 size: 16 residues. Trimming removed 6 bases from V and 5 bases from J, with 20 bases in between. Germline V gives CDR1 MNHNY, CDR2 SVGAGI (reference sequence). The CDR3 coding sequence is TGTGCCAGCAGCCGAATCGGGATTGGGGCGGATCAGCCCCAGCATTTT. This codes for CASSRIGIGADQPQHF.

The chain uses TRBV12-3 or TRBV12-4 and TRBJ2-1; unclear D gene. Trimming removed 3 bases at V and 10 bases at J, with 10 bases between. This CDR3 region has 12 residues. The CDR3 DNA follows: TGTGCCAGCAGTTTTGGGCGTCAGGAGCAGTTCTTC. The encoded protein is CASSFGRQEQFF.

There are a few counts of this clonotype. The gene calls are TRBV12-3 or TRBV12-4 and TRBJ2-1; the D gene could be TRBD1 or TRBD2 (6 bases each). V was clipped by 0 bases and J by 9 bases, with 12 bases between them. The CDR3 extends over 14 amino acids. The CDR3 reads CASSLANRDSEQFF. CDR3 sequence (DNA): TGTGCCAGCAGTTTAGCGAACAGGGACTCTGAGCAGTTCTTC.

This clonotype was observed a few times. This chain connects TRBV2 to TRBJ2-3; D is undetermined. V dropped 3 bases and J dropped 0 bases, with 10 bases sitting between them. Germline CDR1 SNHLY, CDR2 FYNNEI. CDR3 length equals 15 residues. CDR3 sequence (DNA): TGTGCCAGCAGTGACCACTTCTCTAGCACAGATACGCAGTATTTT. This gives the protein CASSDHFSSTDTQYF.

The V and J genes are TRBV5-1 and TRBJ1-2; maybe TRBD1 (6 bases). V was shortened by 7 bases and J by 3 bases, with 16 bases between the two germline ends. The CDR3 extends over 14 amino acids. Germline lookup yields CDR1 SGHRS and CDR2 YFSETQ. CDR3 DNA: TGCGCCAGCCGTCCCCCACAGGGATACTATGGCTACACCTTC. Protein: CASRPPQGYYGYTF. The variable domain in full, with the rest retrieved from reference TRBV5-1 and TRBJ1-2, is KAGVTQTPRYLIKTRGQQVTLSCSPISGHRSVSWYQQTPGQGLQFLFEYFSETQRNKGNFPGRFSGRQFSNSRSEMNVSTLELGDSALYLCASRPPQGYYGYTFGSGTRLTVV.

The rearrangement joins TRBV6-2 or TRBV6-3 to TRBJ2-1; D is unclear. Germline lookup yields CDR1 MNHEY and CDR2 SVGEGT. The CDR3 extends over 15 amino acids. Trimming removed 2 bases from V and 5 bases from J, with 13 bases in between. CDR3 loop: CASSYRSGLDNEQFF. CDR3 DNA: TGTGCCAGCAGTTACAGGTCCGGGCTAGACAATGAGCAGTTCTTC.

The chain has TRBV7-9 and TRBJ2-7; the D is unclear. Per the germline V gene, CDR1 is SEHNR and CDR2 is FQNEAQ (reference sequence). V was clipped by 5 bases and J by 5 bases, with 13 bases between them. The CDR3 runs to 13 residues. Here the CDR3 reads CASSALGPDEQYV. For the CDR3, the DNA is TGTGCCAGCAGCGCCCTCGGGCCGGACGAGCAGTACGTC.

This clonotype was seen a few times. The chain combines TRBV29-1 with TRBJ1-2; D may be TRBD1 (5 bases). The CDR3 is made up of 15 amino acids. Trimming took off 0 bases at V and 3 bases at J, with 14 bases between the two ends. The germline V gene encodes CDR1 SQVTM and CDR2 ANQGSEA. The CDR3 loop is CSVEDWGEGYYGYTF. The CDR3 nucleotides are TGCAGCGTTGAAGATTGGGGGGAGGGCTACTATGGCTACACCTTC. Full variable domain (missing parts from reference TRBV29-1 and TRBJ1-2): SAVISQKPSRDICQRGTSLTIQCQVDSQVTMMFWYRQQPGQSLTLIATANQGSEATYESGFVIDKFPISRPNLTFSTLTVSNMSPEDSSIYLCSVEDWGEGYYGYTFGSGTRLTVV.

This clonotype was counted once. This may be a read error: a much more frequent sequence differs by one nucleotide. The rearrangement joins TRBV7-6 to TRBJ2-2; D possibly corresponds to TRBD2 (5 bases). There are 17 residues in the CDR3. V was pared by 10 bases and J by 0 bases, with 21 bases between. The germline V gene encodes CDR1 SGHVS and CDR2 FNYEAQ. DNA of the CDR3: TGTGCCAACGGAATCCTCCGGCGGACTCCGAACACCGGGGAGCTGTTTTTT. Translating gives CANGILRRTPNTGELFF.

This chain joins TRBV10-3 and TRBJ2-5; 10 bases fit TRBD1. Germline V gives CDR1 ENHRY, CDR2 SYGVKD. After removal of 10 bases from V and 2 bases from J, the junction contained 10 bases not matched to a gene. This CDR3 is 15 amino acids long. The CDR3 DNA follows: TGTGCCACCAAATTCCGGGACAGGGGACAAGAGACCCAGTACTTC. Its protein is CATKFRDRGQETQYF.

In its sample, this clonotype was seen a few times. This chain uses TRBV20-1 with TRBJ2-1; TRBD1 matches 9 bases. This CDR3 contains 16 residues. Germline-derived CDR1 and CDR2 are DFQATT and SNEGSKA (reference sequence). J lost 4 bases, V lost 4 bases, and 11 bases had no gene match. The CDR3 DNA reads TGCAGTGCTACCCAACCGGGACAGGGATCGTACAATGAGCAGTTCTTC. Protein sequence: CSATQPGQGSYNEQFF.

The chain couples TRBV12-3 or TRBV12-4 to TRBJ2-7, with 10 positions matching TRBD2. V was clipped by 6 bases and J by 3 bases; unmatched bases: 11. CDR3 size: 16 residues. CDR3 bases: TGTGCCAGCAGCCCGAGCGGGGGGGCTTTCTTCTACGAGCAGTACTTC. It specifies CASSPSGGAFFYEQYF.

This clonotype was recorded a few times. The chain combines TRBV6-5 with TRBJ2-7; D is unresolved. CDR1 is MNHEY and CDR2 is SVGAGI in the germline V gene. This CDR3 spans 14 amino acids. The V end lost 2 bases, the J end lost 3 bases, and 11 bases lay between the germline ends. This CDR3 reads CASSYGSHFYEQYF. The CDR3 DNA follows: TGTGCCAGCAGTTACGGGTCACACTTCTACGAGCAGTACTTC.